The 18 T cell receptor beta chains below come from one sample, sequenced in a study of human T cells and chemical hapten exposure. Regarding time point: patch test 2, 6 weeks after DPC sensitization. Treatment reported: therapeutic diphenylcyclopropenone sensitization with weekly scalp DPC. One entry per CDR3 protein results from TCRdb running MiXCR on the RACE reads. There are under 450,000 distinct CDR3 sequences in the sample; roughly 6% occur only once, and around 5.6% lies in the top ten. The source was whole blood, collected in connection with sensitization to the hapten diphenylcyclopropenone (DPC). These receptors were collected from a young woman with alopecia areata. Some clones in this sample may be carry-over from other donors' samples.

This clonotype occurred many times. This chain connects TRBV6-5 to TRBJ1-2; maybe TRBD1 (6 bases). The germline V and J ends were trimmed by 6 bases and 6 bases, with 14 bases remaining between them. The length of the CDR3 is 13 residues. The germline CDR1 and CDR2 sequences are MNHEY and SVGAGI. The CDR3, as DNA: TGTGCCAGCAGCCGGGGGCGGTACGATGGCTACACCTTC. Protein sequence: CASSRGRYDGYTF.

This clonotype has a handful of counts. The chain combines TRBV4-2 with TRBJ2-3; TRBD2 matches 8 bases. This CDR3 comprises 16 residues. The trim removed 0 bases at V and 3 bases at J, leaving 5 bases unmatched. Germline V gives CDR1 LGHNA, CDR2 YNFKEQ. In nucleotides, the CDR3 is TGTGCCAGCAGCCAAGATGCGGGAGGTAGAACAGATACGCAGTATTTT. Amino acids: CASSQDAGGRTDTQYF.

This clonotype was counted ten times or more. This rearrangement joins TRBV3-1 to TRBJ2-5; D is possibly TRBD2 (5 bases). Germline CDR1 reads LGHDT; CDR2 reads YNNKEL (reference sequence). This CDR3 has 13 amino acids. V lost 3 bases and J 3 bases, leaving 8 bases between the germline ends. CDR3 sequence: CASSQPGEETQYF. The CDR3 bases are TGTGCCAGCAGCCAGCCCGGGGAAGAGACCCAGTACTTC.

This clonotype was recorded many times. The chain combines TRBV6-2 or TRBV6-3 with TRBJ1-1, with D unresolved. Deletions cut 2 bases from V and 3 bases from J, with 7 bases between. Germline V CDR1 and CDR2: MNHEY, SVGEGT. The CDR3 length is 13 residues. The CDR3 protein is CASSYGLHTEAFF. The DNA for the CDR3 is TGTGCCAGCAGTTACGGTTTGCACACTGAAGCTTTCTTT.

This chain connects TRBV9 to TRBJ2-3, with 7 bases fitting TRBD2. The CDR3 is made up of 15 amino acids. The ends lost 3 bases at V and 2 bases at J; junction bases unmatched: 6. Per germline, CDR1 SGDLS and CDR2 YYNGEE. CDR3 DNA sequence: TGTGCCAGCAGCGCGACTAGCTTTTACACAGATACGCAGTATTTT. This gives the protein CASSATSFYTDTQYF.

Regarding this clonotype: A read error may explain this, as a much larger clone is one base away. V gene TRBV7-3 combines with J gene TRBJ2-3; D gene unclear. There are 13 residues in the CDR3. The V gene's germline CDR1 is SGHTA and CDR2 FQGTGA. The CDR3: CASSFSLTDTQNF. The CDR3 region has the DNA TGTGCCAGCAGCTTTAGCCTCACAGATACGCAGAATTTT.

This clonotype was counted many times. The chain links TRBV5-1 to TRBJ2-7; D assignment may be TRBD1 or TRBD2 (5 bases each). This CDR3 has 15 residues. Trimming cost V 1 base and J 3 bases, with 14 bases left between them. Germline assignment: CDR1 SGHRS and CDR2 YFSETQ. CDR3: CASSLSGTEFYEQYF. DNA for the CDR3: TGCGCCAGCAGCTTGTCCGGGACGGAGTTCTACGAGCAGTACTTC.

This clonotype was recorded a few times. Sequence at one end of the junction differs from germline and may be a read error. The chain links TRBV4-3 to TRBJ2-5; D may be TRBD1 (5 bases). The germline V gene encodes CDR1 LGHNA and CDR2 YSLEER. The CDR3 extends over 15 amino acids. The CDR3 coding sequence is TGCGCCAGCAGCCAAGACGACAGTCCTCAAGGGACCCAGTACTTC. It codes for CASSQDDSPQGTQYF.

This clonotype was counted at least ten times. This rearrangement joins TRBV7-2 to TRBJ1-4, with D unclear. Germline assignment: CDR1 SGHTA and CDR2 FQGNSA. V lost 0 bases to trimming and J lost 4 bases, with 6 bases between them. This CDR3 comprises 14 residues. The CDR3 here is CASSLAGFNEKLFF. CDR3 nucleotides: TGTGCCAGCAGCTTAGCCGGGTTTAATGAAAAACTGTTTTTT.

This clonotype appeared many times. The rearrangement joins TRBV12-3 or TRBV12-4 to TRBJ2-7; D is possibly TRBD1 (5 bases). The CDR3 consists of 13 residues. V shed 1 base and J shed 2 bases, with 6 bases lying between them. The CDR3 here is CASSLGQPYEQYF. The CDR3, as DNA: TGTGCCAGCAGTTTAGGACAGCCCTACGAGCAGTACTTC.

This clonotype appeared many times. This rearrangement joins TRBV7-2 to TRBJ1-2; D not resolved. The germline CDR1 and CDR2 sequences are SGHTA and FQGNSA. The CDR3 has 12 amino acids. Between the trimmed V and J ends, which lost 1 base and 5 bases, there was a span of 5 bases. DNA for the CDR3: TGTGCCAGCAGCTTAGAAGGGTATGGCTACACCTTC. It specifies CASSLEGYGYTF.

This clonotype has ten or more counts. This chain connects TRBV6-2 or TRBV6-3 to TRBJ2-5; maybe TRBD2 (6 bases). CDR1 MNHEY and CDR2 SVGEGT come from the germline V gene. V was pared by 6 bases and J by 5 bases, with 16 bases between. The CDR3 has 14 amino acids. CDR3 sequence: CASSSISGRETQYF. As DNA, the CDR3 is TGTGCCAGCAGCTCCATAAGCGGGCGGGAGACCCAGTACTTC.

The J gene is TRBJ1-2, the V gene TRBV24-1; TRBD1 aligns across 7 bases. V was clipped by 4 bases and J by 2 bases; unmatched bases: 6. Germline CDR1 is KGHDR and CDR2 is SFDVKD. The CDR3 is made up of 15 amino acids. CDR3 nucleotide sequence: TGTGCCACCAGTGACCAACCGACAGGGAACTATGGCTACACCTTC. The encoded protein is CATSDQPTGNYGYTF.

The J gene is TRBJ1-2, the V gene TRBV10-3; D is undetermined. The CDR3 totals 17 residues. V shed 4 bases and J shed 3 bases, with 21 bases lying between them. Germline CDR1 reads ENHRY; CDR2 reads SYGVKD. The CDR3 region is CAISAINPSGVDYGYTF. As DNA, the CDR3 is TGTGCCATCAGTGCAATAAACCCGAGTGGTGTGGACTATGGCTACACCTTC.

This clonotype was recorded many times. The rearrangement joins TRBV27 to TRBJ1-4; D call uncertain. The CDR3 is 15 amino acids. CDR1 and CDR2 (germline): MNHEY, SMNVEV (reference sequence). V gave up 4 bases and J gave up 5 bases, with 14 bases separating them. CDR3: CASSSGSVGNEKLFF. In DNA form, the CDR3 reads TGTGCCAGCAGTTCCGGATCTGTGGGGAATGAAAAACTGTTTTTT.

The rearrangement joins TRBV4-1 to TRBJ2-7; no reliable D call. There are 15 residues in the CDR3. Germline assignment: CDR1 MGHRA and CDR2 YSYEKL. Trimming shortened V by 1 base and J by 3 bases, and 13 bases separated the two germline ends. DNA of the CDR3: TGCGCCAGCAGCCAAGGCGTAGAGTACGGCTACGAGCAGTACTTC. It codes for CASSQGVEYGYEQYF.

In its sample, this clonotype was seen a few times. The V call is TRBV7-2, the J call TRBJ2-5; D remains unclear. V dropped 3 bases and J dropped 5 bases, with 10 bases sitting between them. The CDR3 extends over 13 amino acids. Germline V gene data show CDR1 as SGHTA and CDR2 as FQGNSA. CDR3 protein: CASSLLRVETQYF. As DNA, the CDR3 is TGTGCCAGCAGCTTGTTAAGGGTTGAGACCCAGTACTTC. The entire variable domain, with the rest obtained from reference TRBV7-2 and TRBJ2-5, is as follows: GAGVSQSPSNKVTEKGKDVELRCDPISGHTALYWYRQSLGQGLEFLIYFQGNSAPDKSGLPSDRFSAERTGGSVSTLTIQRTQQEDSAVYLCASSLLRVETQYFGPGTRLLVL.

The J gene is TRBJ2-5, the V gene TRBV5-5, with D possibly being TRBD2 (6 bases). The germline V gene encodes CDR1 SGHKS and CDR2 YYEKEE (reference sequence). The CDR3 spans 15 residues. With 2 bases removed from V and 2 bases from J, the gap between germline ends came to 13 bases. CDR3 residues: CASSFGGVDQETQYF. DNA of the CDR3: TGTGCCAGCAGCTTCGGAGGGGTTGATCAAGAGACCCAGTACTTC.